This T cell receptor (beta chain) was retrieved from a study of T cell responses to AZD1222 COVID-19 vaccine (dated by TCRdb to the early 2020s). Broadly, across the study: Because spike-specific TCR depth and breadth did not differ between the two schedules, AZD1222 recipients who got a second dose at roughly 4 weeks were pooled with those who got a second dose at roughly 12 weeks. Enrollment into the trials was organized by age into subgroups of 18-55, 56-69 and 70-plus years, and those subgroups contained about 160, 30 and 59 TCR-sequenced participants, respectively. TCR sequencing was performed for fewer than 250 trial participants, of whom about 200 were given two doses of AZD1222 and around 25 were given two doses of MenACWY control vaccine. Overall study results and their limits: Because no day 14 peak-response samples were available, repertoires were characterized only after the peak T cell response. Conclusions about previously exposed vaccinees are limited because only a handful of AZD1222 recipients were SARS-CoV-2 seropositive at baseline. Most participants were white British and females outnumbered males, and the authors suggested that clonal diversity may have been underestimated. In the small 56-69-year group, the increase in depth fell short of significance, most likely because of low power. Nearly half of unique spike-specific TCRs reportedly recognized epitopes outside regions mutated in the B.1.351 and B.1.1.7 variants. CD4 TCRs associated with the vaccine covered the entire spike protein, and the dominant responses were in regions 160-218 and 743-854. After two AZD1222 doses, spike-specific TCR breadth and depth were significantly higher than at day 0 and than in MenACWY recipients.

Read against the paper, the sample's time point label means: baseline before first vaccination. Vaccinee samples came from UK trials COV001 and COV002, including a single-blind randomized controlled phase 2/3 trial of AZD1222 (ChAdOx1 nCoV-19) in healthy adults. For TCRbeta chain sequencing, PBMC samples were collected from trial participants at day 0 and at day 28 after the second dose. The germline V gene (reference sequence) yields SGHKS for CDR1 and YYEKEE for CDR2. V loses 2 bases at its end and J loses 3 bases; junction bases beyond the gene matches: 9. From cysteine to phenylalanine, the CDR3 is 16 amino acids long. The sequence is cut down to CDR3 DNA, 48 bases in frame from base 1. About this clone itself: Its antigen is currently not known. The record has no base qualities; no much larger clone is one base away.

The CDR3 regions of human TCRbeta chains were subjected to immunosequencing. Concerning the study's data processing: TCRs in the repertoires were matched against a reference library of SARS-CoV-2-specific TCRs that had been generated with the MIRA antigen-specificity platform. Breadth was defined as the fraction of unique TCRs that were SARS-CoV-2-associated. Depth was defined as the fraction of total T cells that were SARS-CoV-2-associated. Using the MIRA data, each spike-specific TCR was mapped to the spike region that the TCR reacts to and placed in a CD4 or CD8 class. Log10-transformed breadth and depth values were compared by one-way ANOVA with Sidak's multiple comparisons tests. Entries here come from immuneACCESS through TCRdb and include only in-frame sequences with V and J called. Some clones fail to appear in such tables; in the studies checked, an unresolved V gene covers under half of the shortfall, and the cause of the remainder is unknown. D and trimming were read from the DNA, whereas the V and J calls and clone size are those reported in that table. In this sample the table shows 95,000 to 100,000 clones, roughly 84% of which occur a single time. About 1.5% of the sample belongs to the ten largest clones.

The V and J segments used are TRBV5-5 and TRBJ1-2; 8 of the junction bases match TRBD1. Sequenced material: peripheral blood, taken on day 0 of AZD1222 vaccination. The TCR was taken from an adult in good health. CDR3 reads: CASSLIGAGGDYGYTF. The nucleotides read TGTGCCAGCAGCTTAATCGGGGCAGGGGGCGACTATGGCTACACCTTC.